The 27 T cell receptor beta chains below all came from one sample that was sequenced in a study of blood T cells in healthy people across ages. Through a sample-barcoded 5' primer and a J-beta primer mix, a second PCR was run for roughly 6 to 12 cycles. Each CDR3 protein gets one entry after TCRdb re-called the 5' RACE reads with MiXCR. The profile shows some 1.1 million distinct CDR3 sequences, approximately 38% of them singletons. Material: blood. The receptors come from a man between 18 and 29 years old in good health.

The rearrangement uses TRBV20-1 and TRBJ1-1, with TRBD1 matching 7 bases. The CDR3 runs 14 residues. J lost 1 base, V lost 1 base, and 3 bases had no gene match. From germline, CDR1 is DFQATT and CDR2 SNEGSKA (reference sequence). The CDR3 sequence is CSARGDSSNTEAFF. DNA for the CDR3: TGCAGTGCTAGAGGGGACAGCTCGAACACTGAAGCTTTCTTT.

This clonotype occurred a few times. The chain is built from TRBV5-4 and TRBJ1-2; possible D gene TRBD1, 6 bases. Germline V gene sequence: CDR1 SGHNT, CDR2 YYREEE (reference sequence). The CDR3 spans 17 residues. V gave up 4 bases and J gave up 2 bases, with 21 bases separating them. The chain's CDR3 is CASSPGGGTPRNYGYTF. The CDR3 nucleotides read TGTGCCAGCAGCCCCGGGGGGGGCACACCAAGGAACTATGGCTACACCTTC.

The chain combines TRBV7-9 with TRBJ2-5, with TRBD1 matching over 7 bases. V lost 5 bases and J lost 1; bases outside the gene matches: 7. The CDR3 contains 15 residues. Germline V gene data show CDR1 as SEHNR and CDR2 as FQNEAQ (reference sequence). The DNA of the CDR3 is TGTGCCAGCAGCACTTATAGACAGGGCCAAGAGACCCAGTACTTC. The encoded protein is CASSTYRQGQETQYF.

This chain uses TRBV2 with TRBJ2-3, with D tentatively TRBD2 (6 bases). The germline V gene has CDR1 SNHLY and CDR2 FYNNEI. The CDR3 covers 15 residues. The ends were cut back, 7 bases at V and 9 bases at J, with 23 bases in the middle. DNA for the CDR3: TGTGCCAGCACCCTAATCCAAGGGCTTGCGGGGACGCAGTATTTT. Its protein is CASTLIQGLAGTQYF.

This clonotype was detected a few times. The V gene is TRBV12-3 or TRBV12-4, the J gene TRBJ2-2, with D perhaps TRBD1 (6 bases). There are 14 residues in the CDR3. Deletions cut 6 bases from V and 1 base from J, with 9 bases between. CDR3 in amino acids: CASRKQGNTGELFF. CDR3 DNA: TGTGCCAGCAGAAAACAGGGGAACACCGGGGAGCTGTTTTTT.

This clonotype was detected many times. J is TRBJ1-2 and V is TRBV5-1; D is perhaps TRBD1 (6 bases). The V gene lost 4 bases and the J gene lost 5 bases, with 15 bases spanning the gap. The germline CDR1 and CDR2 sequences are SGHRS and YFSETQ. The CDR3 is made up of 14 amino acids. The CDR3 sequence: CASSTDSGGYGYTF. Here the CDR3 DNA reads TGCGCCAGCAGCACGGACAGTGGAGGTTATGGCTACACCTTC.

V usage is TRBV10-3 and J usage is TRBJ1-1, with unresolved D. The germline V gene has CDR1 ENHRY and CDR2 SYGVKD. The CDR3 covers 14 residues. The germline V and J ends were trimmed by 4 bases and 5 bases, with 14 bases remaining between them. CDR3 in amino acids: CAISGSNLETEAFF. In nucleotides, the CDR3 is TGTGCCATCAGTGGGTCGAACTTGGAGACTGAAGCTTTCTTT.

The chain combines TRBV6-2 or TRBV6-3 with TRBJ2-5, with D possibly matching TRBD1 (6 bases). Per the germline V gene, CDR1 is MNHEY and CDR2 is SVGEGT. V was pared by 6 bases and J by 2 bases, with 22 bases between. The CDR3 runs to 17 residues. CDR3 DNA sequence: TGTGCCAGCAGCCACTTGGGGGACATCCAACGGCAAGAGACCCAGTACTTC. This sequence encodes CASSHLGDIQRQETQYF.

The rearrangement joins TRBV27 to TRBJ1-2, with D possibly matching TRBD1 (6 bases). CDR3 length equals 14 residues. Trimming pared 5 bases from V and 4 bases from J, leaving 14 bases between. Germline CDR1 MNHEY, CDR2 SMNVEV (reference sequence). The CDR3 DNA follows: TGTGCCAGCAGTCCTCGCAGGGGAGCCTATGGCTACACCTTC. Encoded protein: CASSPRRGAYGYTF.

This clonotype was observed a few times. CDR3 sequence reads: CASRQQGATELFF. CDR3 in DNA: TGTGCCAGCAGGCAGCAGGGGGCAACGGAACTGTTTTTT. The chain joins TRBV12-3 or TRBV12-4 to TRBJ1-4, with 8 bases matching TRBD1. The CDR3 sequence is 13 residues long. With V trimmed by 6 bases and J by 12 bases, 9 bases remained unmatched.

This clonotype was picked up a small number of times. The chain uses TRBV4-3 and TRBJ2-1; 10 bases map to TRBD2. The J call may not be correct, given that the DNA end is closer to TRBJ2-7. The CDR3 sequence is 16 residues long. Germline V gene data show CDR1 as LGHNA and CDR2 as YSLEER. This CDR3 reads CASSQDLAGGYNEQYF. The CDR3 region has the DNA TGCGCCAGCAGCCAAGATTTAGCGGGGGGCTACAATGAGCAGTACTTC.

The V and J genes are TRBV6-5 and TRBJ1-6; D remains unclear. Germline-derived CDR1 and CDR2 are MNHEY and SVGAGI. V shed 3 bases and J shed 0 bases, with 12 bases lying between them. This CDR3 region has 17 residues. The CDR3 sequence is CASSYRTLGSYNSPLHF. DNA for the CDR3: TGTGCCAGCAGTTATAGGACCCTAGGCTCCTATAATTCACCCCTCCACTTT.

The chain recombines TRBV29-1 with TRBJ2-1, with D possibly being TRBD1 (6 bases). Trimming left V 4 bases short and J 2 bases short, with 12 bases between. Germline CDR1 is SQVTM and CDR2 is ANQGSEA. There are 14 residues in the CDR3. The DNA for the CDR3 is TGCAGCGTTGCGGGACACAAGACCTACAATGAGCAGTTCTTC. It yields the protein CSVAGHKTYNEQFF.

As for this clonotype: A much larger clone differs by one base, so this may be a read error. V usage is TRBV10-3 and J usage is TRBJ2-1; 9 bases align to TRBD2. CDR3 length: 17 amino acids. The V gene end was trimmed by 3 bases and the J gene end by 9 bases; junction bases not matched to a gene: 15. Germline lookup yields CDR1 ENHRY and CDR2 SYGVKD. The CDR3, as DNA: TGTGCCATCAGTGACCCGAGACTAGCGGACATTTTCGGTGAGCAGTTCTTC. Translating gives CAISDPRLADIFGEQFF.

As concerns this clonotype: This could be a read error, since a much larger clone is one nucleotide away. The chain carries TRBV12-3 or TRBV12-4 and TRBJ2-5; D assignment may be TRBD1 or TRBD2 (6 bases each). The CDR3 is 14 amino acids. The DNA of the CDR3 is TGTGCCGGCAGTTCCCACGGGGGCGGAGAGACCCAGTACTTC. This sequence encodes CAGSSHGGGETQYF.

The rearrangement joins TRBV5-1 to TRBJ2-4; 14 bases map to TRBD2. TRBJ2-5 matches the DNA end more closely, so the J call is doubtful. Germline V gene lookup returns CDR1 SGHRS and CDR2 YFSETQ. The length of the CDR3 is 23 residues. CDR3 coding DNA: TGCGCCAGCAGCTTGGAAGGGACTAGCGGGGGAAACCACTACGTTCGTTCGAAAGAGACCCAGTACTTC. It codes for CASSLEGTSGGNHYVRSKETQYF.

This clonotype was counted at least ten times. The V call is TRBV20-1, the J call TRBJ2-7, with TRBD2 as a possible D gene (6 bases). V lost 4 bases, J lost 3 bases, and 19 bases lay in between. CDR3 length equals 15 residues. The germline V gene encodes CDR1 DFQATT and CDR2 SNEGSKA (reference sequence). This CDR3 reads CSATPGTHNLYEQYF. The CDR3 DNA is TGCAGTGCTACACCCGGGACTCACAACCTCTACGAGCAGTACTTC.

This clonotype was detected ten times or more. V is TRBV10-3 and J is TRBJ2-6, with 7 bases fitting TRBD1. This CDR3 is built from 16 residues. In germline, CDR1 is ENHRY, CDR2 SYGVKD. V trimming: 5 bases; J trimming: 0 bases; junction bases outside the gene matches: 4. The CDR3 here is CAISRQGFSGANVLTF. The CDR3 DNA sequence: TGTGCCATCAGTAGACAGGGCTTCTCTGGGGCCAACGTCCTGACTTTC.

The chain has TRBV6-2 or TRBV6-3 and TRBJ2-1; TRBD1 aligns across 7 bases. Germline loops: CDR1 MNHEY, CDR2 SVGEGT. This CDR3 comprises 14 residues. The V gene end was trimmed by 10 bases and the J gene end by 3 bases; junction bases not matched to a gene: 9. CDR3 nucleotide sequence: TGTGCCACCGCTCGGACAGGCAGCTACAATGAGCAGTTCTTC. Its protein product is CATARTGSYNEQFF.

This rearrangement joins TRBV5-5 to TRBJ1-1; weak D call: TRBD1 (5 bases). The CDR3 runs to 15 residues. The germline V and J ends were trimmed by 2 bases and 4 bases, with 15 bases remaining between them. The V gene's germline CDR1 is SGHKS and CDR2 YYEKEE (reference sequence). CDR3 amino acids: CASSFDGRGSTEAFF. CDR3 coding DNA: TGTGCCAGCAGCTTCGACGGGCGGGGGAGCACTGAAGCTTTCTTT.

The rearrangement joins TRBV6-5 to TRBJ1-1; D might be TRBD1 (5 bases). Germline assignment: CDR1 MNHEY and CDR2 SVGAGI. The germline V and J ends were trimmed by 5 bases and 2 bases, with 9 bases remaining between them. CDR3 size: 13 residues. CDR3 DNA: TGTGCCAGCAGTGACGGGGACAACACTGAAGCTTTCTTT. The encoded protein is CASSDGDNTEAFF.

The chain has TRBV5-5 and TRBJ1-1; D is unclear. The length of the CDR3 is 12 residues. Germline V gene data show CDR1 as SGHKS and CDR2 as YYEKEE (reference sequence). Trimming cost V 0 bases and J 10 bases, with 10 bases left between them. CDR3 nucleotide sequence: TGTGCCAGCAGCTTGGTCCGAAGAGGAGCTTTCTTT. Encoded protein: CASSLVRRGAFF.

V usage is TRBV28 and J usage is TRBJ1-5; D possibly corresponds to TRBD1 (5 bases). Germline CDR1 and CDR2: MDHEN and SYDVKM. This CDR3 region has 18 residues. V lost 3 bases, J lost 1 base, and 19 bases lay in between. CDR3 sequence (DNA): TGTGCCAGCAGTTTGGGCAGGGTTTGGGCCTTGAGCAATCAGCCCCAGCATTTT. Protein: CASSLGRVWALSNQPQHF.

The V call is TRBV5-1, the J call TRBJ2-7; 8 bases are shared with TRBD2. The length of the CDR3 is 17 residues. In germline, CDR1 is SGHRS, CDR2 YFSETQ. V gave up 4 bases and J gave up 7 bases; unmatched junction bases: 19. Here the CDR3 DNA reads TGCGCCAGCAGCCCGGCCCAGCGGGGGACTCTTTACAATGAGCAGTACTTC. As protein: CASSPAQRGTLYNEQYF.

The chain combines TRBV9 with TRBJ2-1; 9 nucleotides match TRBD2. The J segment lost 7 bases and the V segment lost 5 bases, leaving 13 bases of the junction unmatched. CDR1 is SGDLS and CDR2 is YYNGEE in the germline V gene. CDR3 size: 16 residues. CDR3 protein: CASSRTTSGIGNEQFF. The CDR3 DNA follows: TGTGCCAGCAGTCGGACGACTAGCGGTATTGGAAATGAGCAGTTCTTC.

This clonotype was observed a single time. J is TRBJ1-1 and V is TRBV21-1; TRBD1 was called by the table and not checked on the DNA. TRBV21-1 counts as a pseudogene. The CDR3 is 16 residues long. The CDR3 DNA is TGTGCCTGCAGCAAAGTCCGCGGCAGGGGACCCACTGAAGCTTTCTTT. Translated, it gives CACSKVRGRGPTEAFF.

In its sample, this clonotype was seen many times. V and J are TRBV6-2 or TRBV6-3 and TRBJ1-2; the D is unclear. The CDR3 sequence is 13 residues long. V was shortened by 6 bases and J by 2 bases, with 10 bases between the two germline ends. Germline values: CDR1 MNHEY, CDR2 SVGEGT. The CDR3 bases are TGTGCCAGCAGCTTAGAAAGAAACTATGGCTACACCTTC. Translation gives CASSLERNYGYTF.